The present entry profiles one T cell receptor beta chain with its context. The antigen this receptor binds is unknown. Qualities for individual bases were not recorded, and no much larger clone is one base off. These data are taken from a study of blood T cell repertoires in COVID-19 (dated by TCRdb to 2018 to 2021). Describing the broader study: The collaborator samples originated in the United States, Italy and Spain and spanned the acute and convalescent phases of COVID-19. The prospective study material was composed of cDNA or gDNA derived from T cells, B-cell-depleted T cells, or PBMCs. The sample metadata nearly always contained a de-identified subject ID, COVID-19 status, age in years and sex. Deeply sampled blood TCRbeta repertoires from subjects exposed to, actively infected with, or recovered from COVID-19 were included in the dataset. A freely available public database, intended as a resource for researchers studying the immune response to SARS-CoV-2, is where the repertoires were released. Where HLA class I and class II types were available, the types were taken from metadata supplied by the sample provider, not from assay-based typing. The samples were drawn from the first 160 participants of the ongoing ImmuneRACE study and from under 1,500 subjects provided by 6 global collaborators. Paper-wide results and their limitations: The quantity of clinical and demographic metadata differed by source and by participant and was supplied without curation.

The immunoSEQ Assay, a bias-controlled multiplex PCR, was used to amplify TCRbeta CDR3 regions from genomic DNA. For the original study's pipeline: The number of nucleated cells in each sample was estimated from the amplification of reference gene primers within the assay. Sequence reads were collapsed and filtered to measure the absolute abundance of every unique TCRbeta CDR3 rearrangement. Productive Simpson clonality was computed per sample as the square root of Simpson's diversity index over productive rearrangements. Held by TCRdb, this immuneACCESS table contains in-frame sequences only and omits some clones. Under half of the omission traces to an unresolved V gene where checked; the cause of the rest is unknown. That table is the source of V, J and clone size, and D and trimming were worked out from the DNA. Here the sample has roughly 250,000 clones; 70% to 90% occur a single time. The ten largest clonotypes hold about 0.91% of the sample.

Collaborating institutions collected whole blood in K2EDTA tubes following their own protocols. For TCRbeta analysis, collaborators shipped samples as frozen whole blood, isolated PBMCs, or DNA extracted from either of those sample types. From cysteine to phenylalanine, the CDR3 is 13 amino acids long. The kept DNA is CDR3 alone, 39 bases in frame from the first base. CDR1 and CDR2 are drawn from the germline V gene: MNHEY, SVGAGI. V drops 2 bases and J drops 7 bases, leaving 6 bases in between. The sequencing sample was made of peripheral blood. The TCR sequence derives from a man between 40 and 49 years old with acute or convalescent COVID-19. The chain uses TRBV6-5 and TRBJ1-6, with the D gene uncertain. The nucleotide sequence is given as TGTGCCAGCAGTTACCAACGGAATTCACCCCTCCACTTT. This encodes CASSYQRNSPLHF.